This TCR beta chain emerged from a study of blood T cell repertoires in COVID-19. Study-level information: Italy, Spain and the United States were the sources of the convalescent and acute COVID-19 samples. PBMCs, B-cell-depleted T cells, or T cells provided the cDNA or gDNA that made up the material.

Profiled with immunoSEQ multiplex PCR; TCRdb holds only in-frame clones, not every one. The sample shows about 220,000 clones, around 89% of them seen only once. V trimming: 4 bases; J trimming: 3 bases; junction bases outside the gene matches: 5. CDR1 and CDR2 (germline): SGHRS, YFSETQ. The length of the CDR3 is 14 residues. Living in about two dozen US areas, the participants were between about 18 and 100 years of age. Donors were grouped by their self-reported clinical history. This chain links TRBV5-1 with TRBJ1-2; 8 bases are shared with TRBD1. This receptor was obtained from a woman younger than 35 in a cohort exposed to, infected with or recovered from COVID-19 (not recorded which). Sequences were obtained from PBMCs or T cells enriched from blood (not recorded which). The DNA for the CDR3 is TGCGCCAGCAGCCCGGAGGGACAGGACTATGGCTACACCTTC. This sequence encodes CASSPEGQDYGYTF.